One sample yielded the 3 T cell receptor beta chains listed below, sequenced in a study of T cell responses to AZD1222 COVID-19 vaccine. The method was immunoSEQ multiplex PCR; TCRdb's version includes in-frame clones alone and lacks a portion of them. The sample has 130,000 or so clones, 90% to 95% seen once. The material sequenced was peripheral blood, taken on day 0 of AZD1222 vaccination. The receptors were gathered from an adult in good health.

This rearrangement joins TRBV7-9 to TRBJ1-1, with D uncertain. With 5 bases removed from V and 1 base from J, the gap between germline ends came to 5 bases. The CDR3 runs to 12 residues. Germline CDR1 and CDR2: SEHNR and FQNEAQ (reference sequence). This CDR3 reads CASSRANTEAFF. CDR3 DNA sequence: TGTGCCAGCAGCCGGGCGAACACTGAAGCTTTCTTT.

This chain joins TRBV7-9 and TRBJ1-6; no clear D gene. The CDR3 spans 11 residues. In germline, CDR1 is SEHNR, CDR2 FQNEAQ (reference sequence). With 7 bases removed from V and 7 bases from J, the gap between germline ends came to 5 bases. The CDR3 reads CASNLNSPLHF. The DNA of the CDR3 is TGTGCCAGCAACCTCAATTCACCCCTCCACTTT. Full variable domain (missing parts from reference TRBV7-9 and TRBJ1-6): DTGVSQNPRHKITKRGQNVTFRCDPISEHNRLYWYRQTLGQGPEFLTYFQNEAQLEKSRLLSDRFSAERPKGSFSTLEIQRTEQGDSAMYLCASNLNSPLHFGNGTRLTVT.

V is TRBV28 and J is TRBJ2-7, with 9 nucleotides matching TRBD1. The CDR3 runs 17 residues. Germline CDR1 MDHEN, CDR2 SYDVKM. The ends lost 3 bases at V and 2 bases at J; junction bases unmatched: 11. In DNA, the CDR3 is TGTGCCAGCAGTTTTCAGTGGACAGGGGAAACAACCTACGAGCAGTACTTC. Translation: CASSFQWTGETTYEQYF.